The 20 T cell receptor beta chains given below trace back to one sample, sequenced in a study of blood T cell repertoires in COVID-19. Profiled with immunoSEQ multiplex PCR; TCRdb holds only in-frame clones, not every one. The table lists just over 70,000 clones, 91% of them singletons. The sequenced material came from peripheral blood. Receptors originate from a human donor in a cohort sampled during active COVID-19.

The chain links TRBV6-6 to TRBJ2-7; D may be TRBD1 (6 bases). Between the trimmed V and J ends, which lost 6 bases and 1 base, there was a span of 13 bases. Germline V lookup: CDR1 MNHNY, CDR2 SVGAGI (reference sequence). The length of the CDR3 is 14 residues. The CDR3 DNA is TGTGCCAGCAGACCAGGGGAGAATTCCTACGAGCAGTACTTC. As protein: CASRPGENSYEQYF.

The sample holds one count of this clone. The chain links TRBV29-1 to TRBJ1-2; unclear D gene. The germline V gene has CDR1 SQVTM and CDR2 ANQGSEA. The CDR3 runs to 12 residues. The V gene lost 2 bases and the J gene lost 7 bases, with 11 bases spanning the gap. CDR3 nucleotides: TGCAGCGTTGAAAATACGCCGGGTGGCTACACCTTC. It yields the protein CSVENTPGGYTF.

V usage is TRBV6-5 and J usage is TRBJ1-1, with 7 bases matching TRBD1. Germline-derived CDR1 and CDR2 are MNHEY and SVGAGI. The CDR3 runs 14 residues. Losses at the gene ends were 7 bases for V and 1 base for J; bases not matched to a gene: 6. The CDR3 loop is CASTGTATNTEAFF. The CDR3 nucleotides read TGTGCCAGCACCGGGACAGCGACGAACACTGAAGCTTTCTTT.

The rearrangement joins TRBV11-2 to TRBJ1-2; 8 nucleotides match TRBD1. The CDR3 contains 14 residues. The V and J ends lost 0 bases and 7 bases, in that order; junction bases with no gene match: 4. The germline V gene has CDR1 SGHAT and CDR2 FQNNGV. The CDR3 nucleotides are TGTGCCAGCAGCTTAGAGGTGACAGGGGCTGGCTACACCTTC. Its protein product is CASSLEVTGAGYTF.

The chain links TRBV19 to TRBJ1-5; maybe TRBD1 (5 bases). The V end was cut by 9 bases, the J end by 5 bases, with 14 bases between. The CDR3 runs 13 residues. Germline V gives CDR1 LNHDA, CDR2 SQIVND (reference sequence). The CDR3 nucleotides read TGTGCCAGCCTTTCGGGGGGAGATCAGCCCCAGCATTTT. This gives the protein CASLSGGDQPQHF.

V gene TRBV27 combines with J gene TRBJ2-7, with a weak D call TRBD2 (6 bases). The germline V gene has CDR1 MNHEY and CDR2 SMNVEV (reference sequence). Trimming left V 4 bases short and J 3 bases short, with 13 bases between. There are 14 residues in the CDR3. CDR3 amino acids: CASSSLADSYEQYF. CDR3 nucleotides: TGTGCCAGCAGTTCCTTAGCGGATAGCTACGAGCAGTACTTC.

The V and J genes are TRBV28 and TRBJ2-7, with 11 bases fitting TRBD1. The CDR3 is 15 residues long. Trimming at V came to 5 bases and at J to 2 bases, leaving 5 bases not matched to a gene. Germline CDR1 is MDHEN and CDR2 is SYDVKM. Here the CDR3 reads CASSRPGQGAYEQYF. CDR3 sequence (DNA): TGTGCCAGCAGTCGCCCGGGACAGGGGGCCTACGAGCAGTACTTC.

The chain joins TRBV30 to TRBJ1-1; D might be TRBD1 (5 bases). From germline, CDR1 is GTSNPN and CDR2 SVGIG (reference sequence). The CDR3 has 11 amino acids. The ends were cut back, 2 bases at V and 6 bases at J, with 7 bases in the middle. The CDR3 loop reads CAWSSGAEAFF. In DNA form, the CDR3 reads TGTGCCTGGAGTTCGGGGGCTGAAGCTTTCTTT.

V and J are TRBV5-4 and TRBJ2-5; D remains unclear. This CDR3 spans 11 amino acids. Germline V gene data show CDR1 as SGHNT and CDR2 as YYREEE (reference sequence). Trimming shortened V by 2 bases and J by 3 bases, and 2 bases separated the two germline ends. The CDR3 DNA is TGTGCCAGCAGCTTTAAAGAGACCCAGTACTTC. Protein: CASSFKETQYF.

The chain links TRBV9 to TRBJ2-3; TRBD1 agrees at 9 bases. Germline V gene data show CDR1 as SGDLS and CDR2 as YYNGEE. The J segment lost 6 bases and the V segment lost 3 bases, leaving 5 bases of the junction unmatched. There are 14 residues in the CDR3. The CDR3 DNA sequence: TGTGCCAGCAGCGCGGACAGGGGAGGTGATACGCAGTATTTT. Its translation is CASSADRGGDTQYF.

V usage is TRBV2 and J usage is TRBJ2-7; D call uncertain. The length of the CDR3 is 12 residues. Germline CDR1 and CDR2: SNHLY and FYNNEI. The V end was cut by 3 bases, the J end by 2 bases, with 5 bases between. The CDR3 DNA sequence: TGTGCCAGCAGTGACAGAACCTACGAGCAGTACTTC. Its translation is CASSDRTYEQYF.

The count of this clone is one. The V call is TRBV27, the J call TRBJ2-7; 7 positions agree with TRBD1. V lost 6 bases to trimming and J lost 3 bases; unmatched junction nucleotides: 5. There are 13 residues in the CDR3. The V gene's germline CDR1 is MNHEY and CDR2 SMNVEV (reference sequence). The chain's CDR3 is CASSIGTDYEQYF. The CDR3, as DNA: TGTGCCAGCAGCATTGGGACAGACTACGAGCAGTACTTC.

A single count supports this clone. The V call is TRBV7-9, the J call TRBJ2-5; D possibly corresponds to TRBD2 (6 bases). The V end lost 8 bases, the J end lost 2 bases, and 9 bases lay between the germline ends. The CDR3 covers 12 residues. The germline V gene encodes CDR1 SEHNR and CDR2 FQNEAQ (reference sequence). The CDR3 sequence: CASGLLQETQYF. CDR3 nucleotide sequence: TGTGCCAGCGGACTATTACAAGAGACCCAGTACTTC.

The chain is built from TRBV28 and TRBJ1-1; 7 positions agree with TRBD1. Losses at the gene ends were 5 bases for V and 2 bases for J; bases not matched to a gene: 11. The CDR3 spans 16 residues. Germline V gene data show CDR1 as MDHEN and CDR2 as SYDVKM. The CDR3 DNA is TGTGCCAGCAGTACTACCTGGGGACAGCCTAACACTGAAGCTTTCTTT. It encodes CASSTTWGQPNTEAFF.

The rearrangement uses TRBV3-1 (or the pseudogene TRBV3-2) and TRBJ2-3; 8 nucleotides align to TRBD2. The trim removed 1 base at V and 3 bases at J, leaving 6 bases unmatched. CDR3 length: 16 residues. CDR1 LGHDT and CDR2 YNNKEL come from the germline V gene (reference sequence). CDR3 DNA: TGTGCCAGCAGCCAAGTTGGGGCGGGGGGTACAGATACGCAGTATTTT. The encoded protein is CASSQVGAGGTDTQYF.

This rearrangement joins TRBV28 to TRBJ2-5; tentative D call: TRBD1 (6 bases). CDR1 and CDR2 from the germline V gene are MDHEN and SYDVKM. V dropped 6 bases and J dropped 5 bases, with 10 bases sitting between them. There are 12 residues in the CDR3. In DNA, the CDR3 is TGTGCCAGCAGCACAGGGAAGGAGACCCAGTACTTC. This translates into CASSTGKETQYF. Filled out from reference TRBV28 and TRBJ2-5, the complete variable domain reads DVKVTQSSRYLVKRTGEKVFLECVQDMDHENMFWYRQDPGLGLRLIYFSYDVKMKEKGDIPEGYSVSREKKERFSLILESASTNQTSMYLCASSTGKETQYFGPGTRLLVL.

The V call is TRBV14, the J call TRBJ2-3, with a tentative D call TRBD2 (5 bases). Germline CDR1 reads SGHDN; CDR2 reads FVKESK. The germline V and J ends were trimmed by 0 bases and 10 bases, with 17 bases remaining between them. The CDR3 covers 15 residues. CDR3 region: CASSQDRGGWDSQYF. The CDR3 coding sequence is TGTGCCAGCAGCCAAGATCGTGGAGGATGGGATTCGCAGTATTTT.

The chain couples TRBV24-1 to TRBJ1-2, with D possibly matching TRBD1 (6 bases). Trimming took off 4 bases at V and 4 bases at J, with 18 bases between the two ends. The CDR3 is made up of 16 amino acids. In germline, CDR1 is KGHDR, CDR2 SFDVKD. CDR3 in DNA: TGTGCCACCAGTGAGCATGAACGGACAGCCCGCTATGGCTACACCTTC. Protein sequence: CATSEHERTARYGYTF.

The J gene is TRBJ2-3, the V gene TRBV10-1; 9 nucleotides match TRBD2. The CDR3 extends over 17 amino acids. Trimming at V came to 6 bases and at J to 3 bases, leaving 13 bases not matched to a gene. Germline V gene sequence: CDR1 WNHNN, CDR2 SYGVQD (reference sequence). This CDR3 reads CASSEIERGAETDTQYF. The CDR3 region has the DNA TGCGCCAGCAGCGAGATCGAGCGGGGGGCCGAGACAGATACGCAGTATTTT.

V is TRBV6-1 and J is TRBJ2-7; 11 bases are a match to TRBD2. Trimming removed 2 bases from V and 0 bases from J; junction bases left unmatched: 6. Germline values: CDR1 MNHNS, CDR2 SASEGT. The CDR3 is 17 amino acids. The CDR3 sequence: CASSERLAGSFSYEQYF. CDR3 sequence (DNA): TGTGCCAGCAGTGAACGACTAGCGGGGTCCTTCTCCTACGAGCAGTACTTC.